A selection of T cell receptor beta chains follows, all from one sample in a study of T-cell reconstitution after alpha-beta-depleted transplantation in children. TCRdb redid the calling of the PCR reads with MiXCR, one entry per CDR3 protein. The profile covers about 580,000 distinct CDR3 sequences, with more than 20% appearing a single time and roughly 15% taken by the ten largest. The sample consisted of PBMCs, mostly from graft donor cells, taken 360 days after TCRalphabeta/CD19-depleted stem cell transplant. Receptors were obtained from a boy in the first two years of life who had a stem cell transplant for acute myeloid leukemia, so the T cells may come from the graft donor. Each CDR3 is given with its conserved first and last residue. D genes are given only for firm matches. Clone size is stated in some rows and not others, as once, few, many or a class when expanded.

TRBV10-3	-	many	TRBJ1-2	TGTGCCATCAGTGGGGTCAGGGTGTCTTCGTATGGCTACACCTTC	CAISGVRVSSYGYTF
TRBV20-1	-	-	TRBJ2-7	TGCAGTGCTAGCCCCCGGGTCTCTACCTACGAGGAGTACTTC	CSASPRVSTYEEYF
TRBV6-5	-	few	TRBJ1-1	TGTGCCAGCAGTCGAGGGGCGGACACTGAAGCTTTCTTT	CASSRGADTEAFF
TRBV14	-	many	TRBJ1-6	TGTGCCAGCAGCCAAGTCCCAAGGGGGACCCTCCACTTT	CASSQVPRGTLHF
TRBV20-1	-	few	TRBJ1-2	TGCAGTGCTAGAGATGATAGCGGCTACACCTTC	CSARDDSGYTF
TRBV18	-	-	TRBJ1-1	TGTGCCAGCTCACCCGGCGACAGAAACCTGAACACTGAAGCTTTCTTT	CASSPGDRNLNTEAFF
TRBV29-1	TRBD1	-	TRBJ1-2	TGCAGCGCCGGGGACAGCCGTAACTATGGCTACACCTTC	CSAGDSRNYGYTF
TRBV9	-	few	TRBJ2-1	TGTGCCAGCAGCCCCCCATGGGGTGCAGTATACAATGAGCAGTTCTTC	CASSPPWGAVYNEQFF
TRBV29-1	-	-	TRBJ1-2	TGCAGCGTTGAAGATCAGGGAGGATATGGCTACACCTTC	CSVEDQGGYGYTF
TRBV12-3/TRBV12-4	-	many	TRBJ1-3	TGTGCCAGCATCTCCGGGGGATACTCTGGAAACACCATATATTTT	CASISGGYSGNTIYF
TRBV6-1	-	-	TRBJ1-1	TGTGCCAGCAGTGAATTAGGTGTGGGGGGGGACACTGAAGCTTTCTTT	CASSELGVGGDTEAFF
TRBV5-8	-	-	TRBJ2-6	TGTGCCAGCAGCTTCTTGCGCGGGTCTGGGGCCAACGTCCTGACTTTC	CASSFLRGSGANVLTF
TRBV2	-	many	TRBJ2-3	TGTGCCAGCAGTCGCCTTAGGAACCGCCAAAGCACAGATACGCAGTATTTT	CASSRLRNRQSTDTQYF
TRBV5-1	TRBD1	-	TRBJ2-1	TGCGCCAGCATGGCAGGGGGCTACTACAATGAGCAGTTCTTC	CASMAGGYYNEQFF
TRBV7-9	-	-	TRBJ1-4	TGTGCCAGCAGCTTAGCGGGCGGTAAACTGTTTTTT	CASSLAGGKLFF
TRBV6-5	-	few	TRBJ1-6	TGTGCCAGCAGTTACAGGCGGGACCGTACCTATAATTCACCCCTCCACTTT	CASSYRRDRTYNSPLHF
TRBV7-2	TRBD2	few	TRBJ2-1	TGTGCCAGCAGCTTAGAGGCTAGCGGGCACAATGAGCAGTTCTTC	CASSLEASGHNEQFF
TRBV7-9	-	once	TRBJ1-6	TGTGCCAGCAGCTTAGGGGAGGGGGTAAATTCACCCCTCCACTTT	CASSLGEGVNSPLHF
TRBV20-1	TRBD2	many	TRBJ2-2	TGCAGTGCAACCCGGACTAGCGGGGGGGCGAACACCGGGGAGCTGTTTTTT	CSATRTSGGANTGELFF
TRBV28	-	-	TRBJ2-3	TGTGCCAGCAGTCTCCTCGTTTTTAGGACGCAGTATTTT	CASSLLVFRTQYF
TRBV28	-	-	TRBJ2-4	TGTGCCAGCAGTTTATGGGCAGGGGCTACCAAAAACATTCAGTACTTC	CASSLWAGATKNIQYF
TRBV21-1	-	-	TRBJ1-5	TGTGCCAGCAGCGACCCGTTAAGGAAAGAGCCCCAGCATTTT	CASSDPLRKEPQHF
TRBV20-1	-	-	TRBJ1-2	TGCAGTGCTAGAGATAATCACGCAATCCGGGGTTGGTATGGCTACACCTTC	CSARDNHAIRGWYGYTF
TRBV19	-	-	TRBJ2-1	TGTGCCAGTAGTATAGCGAGGGTAAGCTCCTACAATGAGCAGTTCTTC	CASSIARVSSYNEQFF
TRBV6-1	TRBD1	few	TRBJ2-5	TGTGCGACCAGCCCAGACAGGGGGCGCCAAGAGACCCAGTACTTC	CATSPDRGRQETQYF
TRBV20-1	TRBD2	-	TRBJ2-1	TGCCGCCCACTAGCGGGGGCCCTCAATGAGCAGTTCTTC	CRPLAGALNEQFF